This T cell receptor beta chain was obtained from a study of T cell changes during pregnancy in multiple sclerosis. J gave up 2 bases and V 0 bases, and 2 bases lay outside the gene matches. In germline, CDR1 is SGHRS, CDR2 YFSETQ. This CDR3 contains 16 residues. Data came from immunoSEQ multiplex PCR; TCRdb stores just in-frame clones and leaves some out. The sample holds tens of thousands of clones, over 75% seen once. V and J are TRBV5-1 and TRBJ2-1, with 10 bases identical to TRBD1. The TCR sequence derives from a female donor with multiple sclerosis, enrolled in a pregnancy study. Sample: peripheral blood, taken in the first trimester of pregnancy. Here the CDR3 DNA reads TGCGCCAGCAGCTTGGCGGGACAGGGGCCCTACAATGAGCAGTTCTTC. Translating gives CASSLAGQGPYNEQFF.